Each of the 19 T cell receptor beta chains below was sequenced from the same sample in a study of shared clonotypes between healthy human individuals (TCRdb year 2020). Libraries were made using the immunoSEQ multiplex PCR assay. What TCRdb holds here is the immuneACCESS table cut down to in-frame rearrangements. Part of the clones is not present; checked against another copy, under half of the missing clones reflect an unresolved V gene, and the others are unexplained. This sample comprises roughly 2 million clones, roughly 95% of them detected only once. The biggest ten clones account for roughly 0.13% of the sample. Sequencing input: naive CD4+ T cells sorted from blood. Interpreted using the paper, the cell subset or site label stands for: CD45RA+ positively selected. These receptors came from a man younger than 35 in good health.

The V call is TRBV2, the J call TRBJ2-1; possible D gene TRBD2, 6 bases. The V end lost 3 bases, the J end lost 5 bases, and 14 bases lay between the germline ends. The germline CDR1 and CDR2 sequences are SNHLY and FYNNEI. The CDR3 is made up of 15 amino acids. CDR3 coding DNA: TGTGCCAGCAGTGAGGTGGAGGGGTACCACAATGAGCAGTTCTTC. It encodes CASSEVEGYHNEQFF.

As concerns this clone: Other DNA sequences within the sample encode an identical CDR3. The chain uses TRBV19 and TRBJ1-2; 9 nucleotides line up with TRBD1. The CDR3 consists of 14 residues. V was pared by 5 bases and J by 2 bases, with 3 bases of the junction left unmatched. Germline loops: CDR1 LNHDA, CDR2 SQIVND (reference sequence). CDR3 residues: CASSPGTGNYGYTF. In DNA form, the CDR3 reads TGTGCCAGTAGTCCCGGGACAGGGAACTATGGCTACACCTTC.

The CDR3 nucleotides are TGTGCCAGCAGCCGCCGGCCCCCTAGCACAGATACGCAGTATTTT. Amino acid sequence: CASSRRPPSTDTQYF. The chain is built from TRBV27 and TRBJ2-3; D remains unclear. This CDR3 has 15 residues. Germline lookup yields CDR1 MNHEY and CDR2 SMNVEV (reference sequence). The V and J ends lost 6 bases and 0 bases respectively, with 13 bases between them.

V is TRBV2 and J is TRBJ1-2; a weak D match, TRBD1 (6 bases). There are 13 residues in the CDR3. V lost 6 bases, J lost 4 bases, and 12 bases lay in between. CDR1 is SNHLY, CDR2 FYNNEI, per germline. The CDR3 bases are TGTGCCAGCAGCGTACAGGGAGCCTATGGCTACACCTTC. This translates into CASSVQGAYGYTF. The entire variable domain, with the rest obtained from reference TRBV2 and TRBJ1-2, is as follows: EPEVTQTPSHQVTQMGQEVILRCVPISNHLYFYWYRQILGQKVEFLVSFYNNEISEKSEIFDDQFSVERPDGSNFTLKIRSTKLEDSAMYFCASSVQGAYGYTFGSGTRLTVV.

CDR3 in amino acids: CASSPPNLGVMNTEAFF. The CDR3 DNA reads TGTGCCAGCTCACCCCCCAATCTTGGAGTCATGAACACTGAAGCTTTCTTT. The V gene is TRBV18, the J gene TRBJ1-1; D is undetermined. Germline values: CDR1 KGHSH, CDR2 LQKENI. V was trimmed by 3 bases and J by 0 bases, leaving 17 bases between them. The CDR3 extends over 17 amino acids. Variable domain in full (rest from reference TRBV18 and TRBJ1-1): NAGVMQNPRHLVRRRGQEARLRCSPMKGHSHVYWYRQLPEEGLKFMVYLQKENIIDESGMPKERFSAEFPKEGPSILRIQQVVRGDSAAYFCASSPPNLGVMNTEAFFGQGTRLTVV.

The genes are TRBV6-5 and TRBJ1-4; D unresolved. Trimming took 4 bases from V and 8 from J, leaving 17 bases between them. Germline loops: CDR1 MNHEY, CDR2 SVGAGI. The CDR3 extends over 15 amino acids. The CDR3 here is CASSFNGDSAEKLFF. For the CDR3, the DNA is TGTGCCAGCAGTTTTAACGGTGACTCGGCGGAAAAACTGTTTTTT.

V and J are TRBV19 and TRBJ1-4; weak D call: TRBD1 (6 bases). CDR1 is LNHDA, CDR2 SQIVND, per germline (reference sequence). Trimming cost V 3 bases and J 6 bases, with 14 bases left between them. This CDR3 comprises 15 residues. The CDR3 loop reads CASSIRSRGHEKLFF. The CDR3 coding sequence is TGTGCCAGTAGTATCCGATCCAGGGGTCATGAAAAACTGTTTTTT.

The CDR3 coding sequence is TGCGCCAGCAGCTCCCGGACAGGGAAATACGAGCAGTACTTC. It codes for CASSSRTGKYEQYF. The chain links TRBV4-1 to TRBJ2-7; 8 bases agree with TRBD1. The CDR3 contains 14 residues. Germline V gene lookup returns CDR1 MGHRA and CDR2 YSYEKL. Trimming at V came to 5 bases and at J to 4 bases, leaving 7 bases not matched to a gene.

This sequence joins TRBV10-3 and TRBJ1-2; 10 positions agree with TRBD1. With V trimmed by 5 bases and J by 3 bases, 3 bases remained unmatched. Germline values: CDR1 ENHRY, CDR2 SYGVKD. The CDR3 has 14 amino acids. The DNA of the CDR3 is TGTGCCATCAGTTCCGGGACAGGGGACTATGGCTACACCTTC. It encodes CAISSGTGDYGYTF.

The V call is TRBV7-9, the J call TRBJ2-3; 10 positions agree with TRBD2. The germline CDR1 and CDR2 sequences are SEHNR and FQNEAQ (reference sequence). V lost 2 bases, J lost 1 base, and 9 bases stayed unmatched. The CDR3 is made up of 18 amino acids. For the CDR3, the DNA is TGTGCCAGCAGCTTATCGGGTGGTGGACTAGCGGGCACAGATACGCAGTATTTT. This sequence encodes CASSLSGGGLAGTDTQYF.

V gene TRBV2 combines with J gene TRBJ1-2; possible D gene TRBD1, 5 bases. The V end lost 5 bases, the J end lost 0 bases, and 16 bases lay between the germline ends. The CDR3 sequence is 16 residues long. Germline values: CDR1 SNHLY, CDR2 FYNNEI. CDR3 residues: CASSQTDTIANYGYTF. The DNA for the CDR3 is TGTGCCAGCAGTCAGACAGACACTATCGCTAACTATGGCTACACCTTC.

To note about this clone: The sample holds other DNA sequences that translate to the same CDR3. The rearrangement uses TRBV27 and TRBJ2-7; D remains unclear. Trimming left V 3 bases short and J 7 bases short, with 10 bases between. The CDR3 length is 12 residues. CDR1 is MNHEY, CDR2 SMNVEV, per germline (reference sequence). The CDR3 reads CASSFSLGEQYF. For the CDR3, the DNA is TGTGCCAGCAGTTTCTCTCTAGGGGAGCAGTACTTC.

To note about this clone: The same CDR3 can be traced to other DNA sequences in this sample. The chain combines TRBV6-5 with TRBJ1-2, with a possible D match to TRBD1 (5 bases). The CDR3 has 15 residues. V was clipped by 0 bases and J by 3 bases, with 11 bases between them. Germline values: CDR1 MNHEY, CDR2 SVGAGI. CDR3: CASSYSGQGYYGYTF. The CDR3, as DNA: TGTGCCAGCAGTTACTCAGGGCAGGGTTACTATGGCTACACCTTC.

The chain employs TRBV19 and TRBJ1-3; unclear D gene. Germline CDR1 reads LNHDA; CDR2 reads SQIVND (reference sequence). The CDR3 runs 15 residues. V was pared by 3 bases and J by 1 base, with 10 bases between. The CDR3 bases are TGTGCCAGTAGTATGATCGGTTCATCTGGAAACACCATATATTTT. Protein: CASSMIGSSGNTIYF.

The chain recombines TRBV4-1 with TRBJ1-1; weak D call: TRBD1 (6 bases). Germline lookup yields CDR1 MGHRA and CDR2 YSYEKL. The CDR3 is 15 amino acids. V lost 3 bases and J 9 bases, leaving 20 bases between the germline ends. CDR3 DNA sequence: TGCGCCAGCAGCCAGTTAATCACAGGGACCCCAAAAGCTTTCTTT. It codes for CASSQLITGTPKAFF.

The chain recombines TRBV18 with TRBJ2-7; maybe TRBD1 (5 bases). Germline-derived CDR1 and CDR2 are KGHSH and LQKENI. The germline V and J ends were trimmed by 3 bases and 7 bases, with 16 bases remaining between them. The CDR3 loop spans 14 amino acids. The CDR3 sequence: CASSPKKGVGEQYF. CDR3 bases: TGTGCCAGCTCACCCAAAAAAGGGGTGGGTGAGCAGTACTTC.

The count of this clone is one. The chain is built from TRBV6-1 and TRBJ2-7; the D is unclear. From germline, CDR1 is MNHNS and CDR2 SASEGT. The V gene lost 5 bases and the J gene lost 5 bases, with 16 bases spanning the gap. CDR3 size: 14 residues. The CDR3 DNA sequence: TGTGCCAGCAGTCCTAAGACCGATTGGAACGAGCAGTACTTC. It encodes CASSPKTDWNEQYF.

The gene calls are TRBV12-5 and TRBJ1-5; 9 nucleotides line up with TRBD1. After removal of 1 base from V and 0 bases from J, the junction contained 10 bases not matched to a gene. The CDR3 contains 19 residues. Germline lookup yields CDR1 LGHNT and CDR2 FRNRAP. This CDR3 reads CASGLGWGQGFYSNQPQHF. As DNA, the CDR3 is TGTGCTAGTGGTTTGGGTTGGGGACAGGGTTTTTATAGCAATCAGCCCCAGCATTTT.

The rearrangement links TRBV25-1 to TRBJ1-1; D remains ambiguous. The CDR3 is made up of 14 amino acids. Trimming removed 3 bases at V and 2 bases at J, with 10 bases between. Per germline, CDR1 MGHDK and CDR2 SYGVNS. The CDR3 nucleotides are TGTGCCAGCAGTGACCCGGGGTCAAACACTGAAGCTTTCTTT. It codes for CASSDPGSNTEAFF.